This passage covers 18 T cell receptor beta chains from one sample sequenced in a study of blood T cell repertoires in COVID-19. Clones were sequenced by immunoSEQ multiplex PCR, and TCRdb holds only the in-frame ones, with some missing. The repertoire holds 250,000 to 300,000 clones, with about 86% as singletons. The sample taken for sequencing was peripheral blood. All receptors derive from a woman aged 55-69 years with active or convalescent COVID-19.

The chain has TRBV5-1 and TRBJ2-2; D is undetermined. CDR3 length: 16 residues. Trimming took off 0 bases at V and 0 bases at J, with 9 bases between the two ends. Germline V gene lookup returns CDR1 SGHRS and CDR2 YFSETQ. The CDR3 nucleotides are TGCGCCAGCAGCTTGGTTGTCAGAACGAACACCGGGGAGCTGTTTTTT. This gives the protein CASSLVVRTNTGELFF. Full variable domain (outside the CDR3, taken from reference TRBV5-1 and TRBJ2-2): KAGVTQTPRYLIKTRGQQVTLSCSPISGHRSVSWYQQTPGQGLQFLFEYFSETQRNKGNFPGRFSGRQFSNSRSEMNVSTLELGDSALYLCASSLVVRTNTGELFFGEGSRLTVL.

This chain uses TRBV20-1 with TRBJ2-3; D is unclear. Germline V gene data show CDR1 as DFQATT and CDR2 as SNEGSKA (reference sequence). The V end lost 6 bases, the J end lost 5 bases, and 9 bases lay between the germline ends. This CDR3 contains 11 residues. The CDR3 DNA reads TGCAGTGCCCCCCCCCTAGATACGCAGTATTTT. Translating gives CSAPPLDTQYF.

V is TRBV19 and J is TRBJ2-3; D gene uncertain. This CDR3 contains 12 residues. V was shortened by 1 base and J by 10 bases, with 9 bases between the two germline ends. Germline V gives CDR1 LNHDA, CDR2 SQIVND (reference sequence). CDR3 in amino acids: CASSIGAWAQYF. CDR3 coding DNA: TGTGCCAGTAGTATAGGGGCCTGGGCGCAGTATTTT.

The chain couples TRBV9 to TRBJ1-2; D is unresolved. Trimming stripped 3 bases from V and 0 bases from J, with 9 bases between. There are 14 residues in the CDR3. CDR1 is SGDLS and CDR2 is YYNGEE in the germline V gene. CDR3 in amino acids: CASSGYGANYGYTF. The CDR3 bases are TGTGCCAGCAGCGGATACGGGGCTAACTATGGCTACACCTTC.

Only a few counts were recorded for this clone. The genes are TRBV6-1 and TRBJ1-1; D not resolved. V gave up 2 bases and J gave up 1 base, with 14 bases separating them. This CDR3 has 16 amino acids. Germline V gene lookup returns CDR1 MNHNS and CDR2 SASEGT. The CDR3 DNA reads TGTGCCAGCAGTGAATCCGGGTTTGCTCGGAACACTGAAGCTTTCTTT. Translation gives CASSESGFARNTEAFF.

The genes are TRBV28 and TRBJ1-2; 7 bases are shared with TRBD1. Losses at the gene ends were 3 bases for V and 8 bases for J; bases not matched to a gene: 9. The germline V gene has CDR1 MDHEN and CDR2 SYDVKM. The CDR3 covers 14 residues. The CDR3 nucleotides are TGTGCCAGCAGTTTGGGAACAGGGGTCGGGGGCTACACCTTC. This gives the protein CASSLGTGVGGYTF.

This clone has a single count. The chain combines TRBV11-2 with TRBJ1-2; TRBD1 agrees at 8 bases. CDR3 size: 15 residues. V lost 2 bases, J lost 4 bases, and 6 bases stayed unmatched. Germline loops: CDR1 SGHAT, CDR2 FQNNGV. This CDR3 is CASSLSTGGVYGYTF. CDR3 nucleotides: TGTGCCAGCAGCTTATCTACAGGGGGGGTCTATGGCTACACCTTC.

The CDR3 region has the DNA TGTGCCAGCTCACCACAGGGAGGTGACGAAAAACTGTTTTTT. As protein: CASSPQGGDEKLFF. V gene TRBV18 combines with J gene TRBJ1-4; D is unresolved. This CDR3 region has 14 residues. The germline V gene encodes CDR1 KGHSH and CDR2 LQKENI. With 1 base removed from V and 8 bases from J, the gap between germline ends came to 11 bases.

The V gene is TRBV29-1, the J gene TRBJ2-6; the D is unclear. The CDR3 is made up of 14 amino acids. V was clipped by 1 base and J by 2 bases, with 6 bases between them. Germline loops: CDR1 SQVTM, CDR2 ANQGSEA. CDR3 coding DNA: TGCAGCGTTGAAGTCTCTACTGGGGCCAACGTCCTGACTTTC. It is translated as CSVEVSTGANVLTF.

This clone has only one observation. The chain has TRBV5-6 and TRBJ1-1; D is undetermined. This CDR3 spans 13 amino acids. Trimming left V 0 bases short and J 4 bases short, with 7 bases between. The germline V gene encodes CDR1 SGHDT and CDR2 YYEEEE. The DNA for the CDR3 is TGTGCCAGCAGCTTGGGCGAACCCACTGAAGCTTTCTTT. Translating gives CASSLGEPTEAFF.

As concerns this clone: This sample also contains other DNA sequences that code for the same CDR3. This rearrangement joins TRBV7-3 to TRBJ1-6, with D possibly being TRBD1 (5 bases). Germline V gives CDR1 SGHTA, CDR2 FQGTGA. The length of the CDR3 is 16 residues. Trimming took off 0 bases at V and 0 bases at J, with 6 bases between the two ends. CDR3 region: CASSLTGGSYNSPLHF. Here the CDR3 DNA reads TGTGCCAGCAGCTTAACGGGGGGCTCCTATAATTCACCCCTCCACTTT.

The chain uses TRBV5-1 and TRBJ2-5, with 12 bases that match TRBD2. The V and J ends lost 1 base and 6 bases, in that order; junction bases with no gene match: 4. CDR1 is SGHRS, CDR2 YFSETQ, per germline. This CDR3 is 15 amino acids long. In nucleotides, the CDR3 is TGCGCCAGCAGCTTGCCTAGCGGGGGGGCTCAGACCCAGTACTTC. This translates into CASSLPSGGAQTQYF.

The chain couples TRBV5-1 to TRBJ1-2; D is perhaps TRBD1 (6 bases). The CDR3 runs to 16 residues. Germline CDR1 reads SGHRS; CDR2 reads YFSETQ. V was cut by 1 base and J by 8 bases, with 21 bases left in between. CDR3 in amino acids: CASSLLSTGGGKGYTF. Written as DNA, the CDR3 is TGCGCCAGCAGCTTGCTTTCAACGGGAGGGGGGAAAGGCTACACCTTC.

In DNA, the CDR3 is TGTGCCAGTAGTATAGGCGGAACAGATACGCAGTATTTT. Residues: CASSIGGTDTQYF. This chain uses TRBV19 with TRBJ2-3, with unresolved D. The CDR3 contains 13 residues. V lost 1 base to trimming and J lost 3 bases, with 5 bases between them. Germline-derived CDR1 and CDR2 are LNHDA and SQIVND (reference sequence).

This clone came up a few times. J is TRBJ1-3 and V is TRBV15, with D unresolved. The CDR3 loop spans 16 amino acids. Trimming pared 0 bases from V and 4 bases from J, leaving 13 bases between. Germline V CDR1 and CDR2: LNHNV, YYDKDF (reference sequence). The CDR3 sequence is CATSRDPVPSGNTIYF. CDR3 nucleotides: TGTGCCACCAGCAGAGATCCCGTTCCGTCCGGAAACACCATATATTTT.

V gene TRBV4-1 combines with J gene TRBJ1-6; D is unclear. Germline loops: CDR1 MGHRA, CDR2 YSYEKL. The CDR3 runs to 12 residues. Trimming pared 4 bases from V and 10 bases from J, leaving 8 bases between. The CDR3 spells CASSPGGSPLHF. The CDR3 nucleotides read TGCGCCAGCAGCCCCGGAGGGTCACCCCTCCACTTT.

V is TRBV5-1 and J is TRBJ1-1; D remains ambiguous. V was shortened by 1 base and J by 0 bases, with 16 bases between the two germline ends. Looked up from germline, CDR1 is SGHRS and CDR2 is YFSETQ. The CDR3 loop spans 17 amino acids. In DNA, the CDR3 is TGCGCCAGCAGCTTGCTGGGAGACCACTTTATGAACACTGAAGCTTTCTTT. Its protein is CASSLLGDHFMNTEAFF.

J is TRBJ2-5 and V is TRBV29-1; 10 bases map to TRBD2. With V trimmed by 4 bases and J by 3 bases, 11 bases remained unmatched. Germline CDR1 and CDR2: SQVTM and ANQGSEA. The CDR3 contains 16 residues. The chain's CDR3 is CSVATDLAGVEETQYF. The CDR3 DNA sequence: TGCAGCGTTGCCACTGATCTAGCGGGGGTGGAAGAGACCCAGTACTTC.